This T cell receptor beta chain stems from a study of blood T cell repertoires in COVID-19. Background on the study: Some COVID-19 samples were acute and others convalescent; all came from the United States, Italy and Spain.

The CDR3 contains 13 residues. V lost 2 bases, J lost 1 base, and 8 bases lay in between. Germline assignment: CDR1 GTSNPN and CDR2 SVGIG (reference sequence). Clones were read by immunoSEQ multiplex PCR, and TCRdb kept only the in-frame ones, dropping some. The sample includes almost 250,000 clones, approximately 90% of them seen just once. Membership in each cohort depended on participant-reported clinical history. Among Cohort 3 donors, those recovered had two negative PCRs, clearance, or symptom resolution. The chain links TRBV30 to TRBJ1-1; D is unclear. The clonotype comes from a woman aged 25 to 45 who had recovered from COVID-19. Sequenced material: PBMCs or T cells enriched from blood (not recorded which). The CDR3 loop is CAWSFEQNTEAFF. Here the CDR3 DNA reads TGTGCCTGGAGTTTCGAACAGAACACTGAAGCTTTCTTT.